The 21 T cell receptor beta chains presented below share a single source sample, sequenced in a study of T cell responses to AZD1222 COVID-19 vaccine. Sequencing was performed with immunoSEQ multiplex PCR; in TCRdb, only in-frame clones are kept and a portion is missing. The repertoire holds 150,000 to 200,000 clones, around 92% seen once, with roughly 9.2% in the top ten. The source was peripheral blood, collected on day 0 of AZD1222 vaccination. These receptors all stem from an adult in good health.

The chain uses TRBV18 and TRBJ1-2, with TRBD1 as a possible D gene (6 bases). The CDR3 spans 16 residues. Germline V CDR1 and CDR2: KGHSH, LQKENI. Deletions cut 2 bases from V and 0 bases from J, with 13 bases between. The CDR3 sequence: CASSPSGGPTNYGYTF. The CDR3 DNA follows: TGTGCCAGCTCACCATCCGGGGGGCCGACTAACTATGGCTACACCTTC.

The V and J genes are TRBV9 and TRBJ1-4; weak D call: TRBD1 (5 bases). Germline assignment: CDR1 SGDLS and CDR2 YYNGEE. The CDR3 contains 14 residues. The V end was cut by 7 bases, the J end by 7 bases, with 17 bases between. CDR3 sequence reads: CASGGPGRFEKLFF. CDR3 DNA sequence: TGTGCCAGCGGGGGACCCGGACGGTTTGAAAAACTGTTTTTT.

The chain carries TRBV7-8 and TRBJ2-7; D is perhaps TRBD1 or TRBD2 (5 bases each). Between the trimmed V and J ends, which lost 5 bases and 3 bases, there was a span of 11 bases. The germline V gene has CDR1 SGHVS and CDR2 FQNEAQ. The CDR3 runs to 13 residues. This CDR3 is CASSRGTDYEQYF. DNA of the CDR3: TGTGCCAGCAGCCGAGGGACGGACTACGAGCAGTACTTC. Combining the CDR3 with reference TRBV7-8 and TRBJ2-7 gives the whole variable domain GAGVSQSPRYKVAKRGQDVALRCDPISGHVSLFWYQQALGQGPEFLTYFQNEAQLDKSGLPSDRFFAERPEGSVSTLKIQRTQQEDSAVYLCASSRGTDYEQYFGPGTRLTVT.

In DNA form, the CDR3 reads TGCGCCAGCAGTGAAGGCTCCTTAGACAAAAACATTCAGTACTTC. It encodes CASSEGSLDKNIQYF. The chain combines TRBV10-1 with TRBJ2-4, with no clear D. V was shortened by 3 bases and J by 3 bases, with 12 bases between the two germline ends. This CDR3 contains 15 residues. Germline V gene data show CDR1 as WNHNN and CDR2 as SYGVQD (reference sequence).

The rearrangement joins TRBV7-8 to TRBJ1-2; 8 positions agree with TRBD1. The CDR3 runs 15 residues. Germline V gene sequence: CDR1 SGHVS, CDR2 FQNEAQ. V dropped 5 bases and J dropped 8; count of bases not matched to a gene: 13. CDR3 coding DNA: TGTGCCAGCAGCCCAGCGTTAACAGGGGGAAGGGGCTACACCTTC. Translating gives CASSPALTGGRGYTF.

V usage is TRBV13 and J usage is TRBJ2-7, with D perhaps given as TRBD1 or TRBD2 (5 bases each). The CDR3 is 14 residues long. Germline V gene data show CDR1 as PRHDT and CDR2 as FYEKMQ (reference sequence). V shed 1 base and J shed 6 bases, with 13 bases lying between them. The CDR3 DNA follows: TGTGCCAGCAGCTTAGTGGCAGGGACCTCCGAGCAGTACTTC. Protein product: CASSLVAGTSEQYF. The whole variable domain, remainder taken from reference TRBV13 and TRBJ2-7, is AAGVIQSPRHLIKEKRETATLKCYPIPRHDTVYWYQQGPGQDPQFLISFYEKMQSDKGSIPDRFSAQQFSDYHSELNMSSLELGDSALYFCASSLVAGTSEQYFGPGTRLTVT.

The chain couples TRBV6-1 to TRBJ1-2; no firm D call. Trimming removed 3 bases from V and 2 bases from J, with 10 bases in between. Per the germline V gene, CDR1 is MNHNS and CDR2 is SASEGT. The CDR3 spans 14 residues. The CDR3 coding sequence is TGTGCCAGCAGTGACCCCCCAGAGAACTATGGCTACACCTTC. It translates to CASSDPPENYGYTF.

The genes are TRBV29-1 and TRBJ2-1; D uncertain. V was trimmed by 4 bases and J by 4 bases, leaving 14 bases between them. Germline loops: CDR1 SQVTM, CDR2 ANQGSEA. CDR3 length equals 14 residues. The CDR3 DNA reads TGCAGCGTTGTGGTAGGGTTAATTTACAATGAGCAGTTCTTC. This sequence encodes CSVVVGLIYNEQFF.

A single count supports this clone. The chain uses TRBV24-1 and TRBJ2-1; 8 nucleotides line up with TRBD1. V lost 3 bases, J lost 7 bases, and 4 bases stayed unmatched. The CDR3 has 14 amino acids. Germline V gene sequence: CDR1 KGHDR, CDR2 SFDVKD. CDR3 region: CATSDRTGRNEQFF. The CDR3 bases are TGTGCCACCAGTGATCGGACAGGGAGGAATGAGCAGTTCTTC.

The chain combines TRBV5-6 with TRBJ2-1; D remains ambiguous. CDR1 and CDR2 (germline): SGHDT, YYEEEE. Trimming cost V 4 bases and J 8 bases, with 10 bases left between them. The CDR3 loop spans 12 amino acids. The CDR3, as DNA: TGTGCCAGCAGCCGCGGCCTCGATGAGCAGTTCTTC. Protein product: CASSRGLDEQFF.

This chain links TRBV5-6 with TRBJ1-5, with 9 bases lining up with TRBD1. The ends lost 0 bases at V and 7 bases at J; junction bases unmatched: 8. This CDR3 region has 16 residues. From germline, CDR1 is SGHDT and CDR2 YYEEEE. The CDR3 coding sequence is TGTGCCAGCAGCTTGGGGACAGGGGCTTCGATGCAGCCCCAGCATTTT. It is translated as CASSLGTGASMQPQHF.

The genes are TRBV6-5 and TRBJ2-7, with D unclear. Trimming removed 5 bases from V and 2 bases from J, with 10 bases in between. The germline V gene encodes CDR1 MNHEY and CDR2 SVGAGI. There are 13 residues in the CDR3. CDR3 sequence reads: CASSRTEAYEQYF. CDR3 in DNA: TGTGCCAGCAGTAGGACGGAAGCCTACGAGCAGTACTTC.

This sequence joins TRBV30 and TRBJ1-3; no clear D. The CDR3 has 13 amino acids. V lost 5 bases and J lost 0, with 8 bases in between. The germline gives CDR1 GTSNPN, CDR2 SVGIG (reference sequence). The CDR3, as DNA: TGTGCCTGGGGGCGGTTCTCTGGAAACACCATATATTTT. Protein product: CAWGRFSGNTIYF.

The rearrangement uses TRBV18 and TRBJ2-7; 13 nucleotides match TRBD2. After removal of 3 bases from V and 5 bases from J, the junction contained 4 bases not matched to a gene. From germline, CDR1 is KGHSH and CDR2 LQKENI. The length of the CDR3 is 15 residues. In DNA, the CDR3 is TGTGCCAGCTCACCCGTAGGGACTAGCGGGGACGAGCAGTACTTC. Encoded protein: CASSPVGTSGDEQYF.

The V and J genes are TRBV21-1 and TRBJ2-1. TRBV21-1 is designated a pseudogene. CDR3 length equals 16 residues. CDR3 nucleotide sequence: TGTGCCAGCAGCAAAGAATCCCAGACGTCCTACAATGAGCAGTTCTTC. This gives the protein CASSKESQTSYNEQFF.

The chain recombines TRBV19 with TRBJ1-5, with D possibly matching TRBD1 (6 bases). Trimming removed 6 bases at V and 0 bases at J, with 24 bases between. The germline V gene has CDR1 LNHDA and CDR2 SQIVND (reference sequence). The CDR3 extends over 19 amino acids. The CDR3 loop is CASSRTGALDAYSNQPQHF. The CDR3 region has the DNA TGTGCCAGTAGCCGGACGGGGGCTTTGGACGCCTATAGCAATCAGCCCCAGCATTTT.

The CDR3 reads CASSVVQDSSPLHF. The CDR3 nucleotides are TGTGCCAGCAGCGTAGTACAGGATTCTTCACCCCTCCACTTT. The chain couples TRBV9 to TRBJ1-6, with D possibly matching TRBD1 (5 bases). Per the germline V gene, CDR1 is SGDLS and CDR2 is YYNGEE. With 0 bases removed from V and 9 bases from J, the gap between germline ends came to 10 bases. The CDR3 is 14 residues long. Drawing the rest from reference TRBV9 and TRBJ1-6, the complete variable domain is DSGVTQTPKHLITATGQRVTLRCSPRSGDLSVYWYQQSLDQGLQFLIQYYNGEERAKGNILERFSAQQFPDLHSELNLSSLELGDSALYFCASSVVQDSSPLHFGNGTRLTVT.

V gene TRBV7-9 combines with J gene TRBJ1-1; 7 bases line up with TRBD1. In germline, CDR1 is SEHNR, CDR2 FQNEAQ (reference sequence). This CDR3 comprises 13 residues. V lost 4 bases to trimming and J lost 11 bases; unmatched junction nucleotides: 10. This CDR3 is CASSWAGRGGAFF. CDR3 coding DNA: TGTGCCAGCAGCTGGGCCGGGAGAGGGGGCGCTTTCTTT.

This clone was counted between two and nine times. The chain links TRBV7-6 to TRBJ2-2, with D possibly TRBD2 on 6 matching bases. This CDR3 region has 16 residues. V was trimmed by 1 base and J by 1 base, leaving 10 bases between them. Germline loops: CDR1 SGHVS, CDR2 FNYEAQ. The CDR3 nucleotides are TGTGCCAGCAGCTTAGGTCAGGGAGGGAACACCGGGGAGCTGTTTTTT. It codes for CASSLGQGGNTGELFF.

This chain uses TRBV10-2 with TRBJ1-1; a possible D gene is TRBD1 (5 bases). Germline CDR1 WSHSY, CDR2 SAAADI. The CDR3 contains 14 residues. V was shortened by 5 bases and J by 6 bases, with 16 bases between the two germline ends. The CDR3 region has the DNA TGCGCCAGCAGTATCTCGCCATCGGGGCCTGAAGCTTTCTTT. Translated, it gives CASSISPSGPEAFF.

The V gene is TRBV6-5, the J gene TRBJ1-5; no clear D gene. The V end was cut by 5 bases, the J end by 0 bases, with 11 bases between. Germline V CDR1 and CDR2: MNHEY, SVGAGI. This CDR3 has 15 amino acids. The CDR3 is CASSHRPVSNQPQHF. CDR3 sequence (DNA): TGTGCCAGCAGTCACCGACCGGTTAGCAATCAGCCCCAGCATTTT.